This T cell receptor (beta chain) comes out of a study of blood T cells in healthy people across ages. Study observations and caveats: Among T cells, TCR beta diversity per million cells dropped roughly linearly as age rose.

The CDR3 is made up of 13 amino acids. Trimming took off 2 bases at V and 5 bases at J, with 7 bases between the two ends. The second PCR ran roughly 6 to 11 cycles with a sample-barcoded 5' primer and J-beta primers. TCRdb independently ran MiXCR on the 5' RACE reads; one entry per CDR3 protein. The sample gives around 1,100,000 distinct CDR3 sequences, roughly two fifths of which show up once; 10% to 15% is in the top ten. This clonotype was seen a few times. Its target is not known. Healthy individuals of Caucasian origin from Russia, aged about 6 to 100, served as donors. Peripheral blood was drawn, about 9.7 milliliters per donor.

Material for sequencing was blood. J is TRBJ1-5 and V is TRBV12-3 or TRBV12-4, with D unresolved. The sequence was obtained from a young man in good health. CDR3 region: CASSLWGYQPQHF. The CDR3 DNA reads as TGTGCCAGCAGTTTATGGGGATATCAGCCCCAGCATTTT.